The sequence of this T cell receptor beta chain was determined in a study of T cells after yellow fever vaccination. Study details: For low cell numbers, libraries were made with SMART-Seq v4 Ultra Low Input.

They built TCR cDNA with 5'RACE template switching, a step that put in a universal primer site and UMIs. Using its own MiXCR run on the 5' RACE reads, TCRdb lists one record per CDR3 protein. Among 300,000 to 350,000 distinct CDR3 sequences listed, 8% to 9.5% were seen once. The germline V gene has CDR1 MNHNS and CDR2 SASEGT. This CDR3 has 14 residues. Trimming left V 6 bases short and J 0 bases short, with 10 bases between. This clonotype has only a few counts. As yet, its antigen is unknown. Findings of the study overall: CD4 and CD8 compartments shared a small share of clonotypes. Detected again after the booster were most primary-vaccination clones, at roughly 95% CD4 and 88% CD8.

The receptor's source is a young man who received the YFV17D yellow fever vaccine. The sequences come from PBMCs, collected more than 35 days after the first yellow fever vaccination. This chain uses TRBV6-1 with TRBJ2-3; tentatively, D is TRBD1 (6 bases). CDR3 sequence reads: CASSWGRSTDTQYF. The CDR3 DNA reads as TGTGCCAGCAGCTGGGGGCGGAGCACAGATACGCAGTATTTT.